This T cell receptor (beta chain) was obtained from a study of Tregs in tolerant kidney transplant recipients. The study's findings and limits: The small number of patients limits these findings pending further validation.

As regards this clone: The antigen is unknown. Read sequence stops 3 residues before the CDR3 end, and the germline J gene provides the missing end.

The CDR3 runs 16 residues. Germline V gene lookup returns CDR1 PRHDT and CDR2 FYEKMQ (reference sequence). Trimming cost V 0 bases and J 2 bases; bases outside gene matches: 4. Related graft donors supplied nonmyeloablative bone marrow transplants, and mixed chimerism was transient. Clones were read by immunoSEQ multiplex PCR, and TCRdb kept only the in-frame ones, dropping some. This sample's clone table lists about 14,000 clones. This receptor was obtained from a human patient who received a combined kidney and bone marrow transplant. The T cells may come from the graft donor. The chain combines TRBV13 with TRBJ1-1; 9 positions agree with TRBD1. The sequencing used CD8+ T cells from blood (PBMCs), collected 6 months after the transplant. The sequenced CDR3 bases are TGTGCCAGCAGCTTAGGGGTACAGGGGGCTAACACTGAA. Protein: CASSLGVQGANTE. The CDR3 as a whole reads CASSLGVQGANTEAFF.